This is a list of T cell receptor beta chains from one sample in a study of shared clonotypes between healthy human individuals. Only in-frame clones appear in the TCRdb table, and some are missing; sequencing was by immunoSEQ multiplex PCR. The sample lists 700,000 to 950,000 clones; about 96% were seen once. The sequencing input was naive CD8+ T cells sorted from blood. These receptors originate from a man under 40 in good health. The CDR3 runs from the conserved cysteine through the conserved F or W. A D gene is named only where the DNA matches it firmly. Clone size is not always given. Where it is, it says once, few, many or a class for expanded clones.

D: .
size: .
V: TRBV7-9
J: TRBJ2-1
CDR3: CASSLAPAEQFF
DNA: TGTGCCAGCAGCTTAGCGCCGGCCGAGCAGTTCTTC

D: .
size: .
V: TRBV29-1
J: TRBJ2-1
CDR3: CSVLWETNEQFF
DNA: TGCAGCGTTTTGTGGGAGACGAATGAGCAGTTCTTC

D: .
size: .
V: TRBV7-2
J: TRBJ2-2
CDR3: CASSYLDTHTGELFF
DNA: TGTGCCAGCAGCTATCTGGACACCCACACCGGGGAGCTGTTTTTT

D: .
size: .
V: TRBV11-2
J: TRBJ2-2
CDR3: CASRNTGELFF
DNA: TGTGCCAGCCGGAACACCGGGGAGCTGTTTTTT

D: .
size: .
V: TRBV6-5
J: TRBJ2-5
CDR3: CASSYDGSPETQYF
DNA: TGTGCCAGCAGTTACGACGGGAGCCCAGAGACCCAGTACTTC

D: .
size: .
V: TRBV11-2
J: TRBJ2-3
CDR3: CASSLEAPGRDTQYF
DNA: TGTGCCAGCAGCTTAGAGGCGCCAGGTCGGGATACGCAGTATTTT

D: .
size: once
V: TRBV19
J: TRBJ2-3
CDR3: CASSRVNTDTQYF
DNA: TGTGCCAGTAGTAGGGTCAACACAGATACGCAGTATTTT

D: TRBD2
size: .
V: TRBV6-5
J: TRBJ2-3
CDR3: CASGASGSEEDTQYF
DNA: TGTGCCAGCGGGGCTAGCGGGAGCGAAGAAGATACGCAGTATTTT

D: .
size: .
V: TRBV10-3
J: TRBJ1-5
CDR3: CAISESRRGAEGQPQHF
DNA: TGTGCCATCAGTGAGTCGAGAAGGGGGGCGGAGGGACAGCCCCAGCATTTT

D: TRBD2
size: .
V: TRBV27
J: TRBJ2-1
CDR3: CASSPLAGGGQFF
DNA: TGTGCCAGCAGTCCACTAGCGGGGGGAGGGCAGTTCTTC

D: .
size: .
V: TRBV6-1
J: TRBJ2-1
CDR3: CASSGGRGIRGNEQFF
DNA: TGTGCCAGCAGTGGGGGGAGGGGGATACGAGGAAATGAGCAGTTCTTC

D: .
size: .
V: TRBV7-8
J: TRBJ2-4
CDR3: CASSVDQGRHQYF
DNA: TGTGCCAGCAGTGTAGACCAAGGGAGACACCAATACTTC

D: .
size: .
V: TRBV30
J: TRBJ2-1
CDR3: CAWSPGSEQFF
DNA: TGTGCCTGGAGCCCCGGGAGTGAGCAGTTCTTC

D: .
size: .
V: TRBV11-2
J: TRBJ2-1
CDR3: CASSLLAGTTVNEQFF
DNA: TGTGCCAGCAGCTTACTAGCAGGGACGACTGTTAATGAGCAGTTCTTC

D: .
size: .
V: TRBV5-1
J: TRBJ2-7
CDR3: CASARRRSSSYEQYF
DNA: TGCGCCAGCGCCCGTCGGCGCTCCAGCTCCTACGAGCAGTACTTC

D: TRBD2
size: .
V: TRBV27
J: TRBJ2-7
CDR3: CASSLSLAGIYEQYF
DNA: TGTGCCAGCAGTTTAAGTCTAGCGGGAATCTACGAGCAGTACTTC

D: .
size: .
V: TRBV7-9
J: TRBJ2-7
CDR3: CASSVTGFEQYF
DNA: TGTGCCAGCAGCGTTACAGGATTCGAGCAGTACTTC

D: TRBD1
size: .
V: TRBV7-2
J: TRBJ2-3
CDR3: CASSLDWTGEEDTQYF
DNA: TGTGCCAGCAGCTTAGATTGGACAGGGGAGGAAGATACGCAGTATTTT